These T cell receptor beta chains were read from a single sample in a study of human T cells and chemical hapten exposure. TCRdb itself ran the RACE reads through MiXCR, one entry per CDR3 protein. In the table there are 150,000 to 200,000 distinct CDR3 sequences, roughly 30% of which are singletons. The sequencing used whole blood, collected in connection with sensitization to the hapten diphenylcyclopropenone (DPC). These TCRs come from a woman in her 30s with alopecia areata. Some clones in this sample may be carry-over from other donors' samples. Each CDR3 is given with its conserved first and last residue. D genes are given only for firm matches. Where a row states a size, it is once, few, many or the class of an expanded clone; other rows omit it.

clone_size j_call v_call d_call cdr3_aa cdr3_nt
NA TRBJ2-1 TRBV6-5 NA CASSYSRGSSYNEQFF TGTGCCAGCAGTTACTCACGCGGTAGCTCCTACAATGAGCAGTTCTTC
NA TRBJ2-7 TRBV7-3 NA CASSLTPHTEQYF TGTGCCAGCAGCTTAACGCCCCACACAGAGCAGTACTTC
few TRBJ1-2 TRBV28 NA CASSSTPNYGYTF TGTGCCAGCAGTTCGACACCAAACTATGGCTACACCTTC
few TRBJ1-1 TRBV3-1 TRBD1 CASSHSGGGEAFF TGTGCCAGCAGCCATTCAGGGGGAGGTGAAGCTTTCTTT
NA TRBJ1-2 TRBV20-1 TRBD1 CSAPTGIPYGYTF TGCAGTGCACCGACAGGGATCCCCTATGGCTACACCTTC
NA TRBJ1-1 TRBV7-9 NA CASSSAGWVGTEAFF TGTGCCAGCAGCTCCGCCGGCTGGGTGGGCACTGAAGCTTTCTTT
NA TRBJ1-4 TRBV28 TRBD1 CASGTGATNEKLFF TGTGCCAGCGGAACAGGGGCGACAAATGAAAAACTGTTTTTT
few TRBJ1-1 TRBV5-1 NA CASSYLPGETEAFF TGCGCCAGCAGTTACCTTCCGGGAGAGACTGAAGCTTTCTTT
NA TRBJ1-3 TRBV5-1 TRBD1 CASSYWAPGQGISGNTIYF TGCGCCAGCAGCTATTGGGCTCCGGGACAGGGGATTTCTGGAAACACCATATATTTT
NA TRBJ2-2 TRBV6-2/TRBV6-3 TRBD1 CASSLQGADTGELFF TGTGCCAGCAGTTTACAGGGGGCGGACACCGGGGAGCTGTTTTTT
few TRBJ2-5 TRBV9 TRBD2 CASSVDPSGGLRETQYF TGTGCCAGCAGCGTAGACCCCAGCGGGGGGTTGAGAGAGACCCAGTACTTC
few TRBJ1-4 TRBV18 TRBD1 CASSPSGTGYEKLFF TGTGCCAGCTCACCATCCGGGACAGGGTACGAAAAACTGTTTTTT
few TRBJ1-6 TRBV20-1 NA CSAPLLGLVGHLHF TGCAGTGCTCCTCTGTTGGGGTTGGTAGGGCACCTCCACTTT
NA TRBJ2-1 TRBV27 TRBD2 CASSLAGGPLFEQFF TGTGCCAGCAGTTTAGCGGGGGGGCCCCTATTTGAGCAGTTCTTC
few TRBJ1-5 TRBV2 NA CASSEWQSNQPQHF TGTGCCAGCAGTGAGTGGCAGAGCAATCAGCCCCAGCATTTT
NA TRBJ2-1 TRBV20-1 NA CSASSLAGPYNEQFF TGCAGTGCTAGTAGTTTGGCGGGCCCCTACAATGAGCAGTTCTTC
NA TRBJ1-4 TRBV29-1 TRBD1 CSVATGVVEKLFF TGCAGCGTTGCGACAGGGGTGGTTGAAAAACTGTTTTTT
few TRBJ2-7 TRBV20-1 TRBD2 CSALSGSSYEQYF TGCAGTGCCTTGAGCGGGAGCTCCTACGAGCAGTACTTC
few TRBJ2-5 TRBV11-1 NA CASSPQKQARETQYF TGTGCCAGCAGCCCCCAGAAGCAGGCTCGAGAGACCCAGTACTTC
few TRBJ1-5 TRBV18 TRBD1 CASSPQWTGGRDQPQHF TGTGCCAGCTCACCACAATGGACAGGGGGTCGGGATCAGCCCCAGCATTTT